The 23 T cell receptor beta chains below come from one sample, sequenced in a study of blood T cell repertoires in COVID-19. Clones were sequenced by immunoSEQ multiplex PCR, and TCRdb holds only the in-frame ones, with some missing. The sample shows several thousand clones, roughly 90% of them seen only once. Specimen: peripheral blood. Receptor source: a human donor in a cohort sampled during active COVID-19.

The chain links TRBV5-1 to TRBJ2-2, with 8 positions matching TRBD1. J lost 8 bases, V lost 3 bases, and 6 bases had no gene match. From germline, CDR1 is SGHRS and CDR2 YFSETQ. The CDR3 loop spans 14 amino acids. The CDR3 reads CASSWETGAGELFF. The CDR3 DNA reads TGCGCCAGCAGCTGGGAGACAGGGGCTGGGGAGCTGTTTTTT.

V and J are TRBV7-8 and TRBJ2-7; 10 bases align to TRBD1. The CDR3 loop spans 17 amino acids. The germline V gene has CDR1 SGHVS and CDR2 FQNEAQ. After removal of 1 base from V and 0 bases from J, the junction contained 6 bases not matched to a gene. CDR3 sequence: CASSLGQGARSSYEQYF. The CDR3 bases are TGTGCCAGCAGCTTAGGACAGGGGGCCCGGAGCTCCTACGAGCAGTACTTC.

The CDR3 reads CASSYDWSSYEQYF. CDR3 DNA: TGTGCCAGTAGTTACGACTGGAGCTCCTACGAGCAGTACTTC. V and J are TRBV19 and TRBJ2-7; D call uncertain. The CDR3 runs 14 residues. Per germline, CDR1 LNHDA and CDR2 SQIVND (reference sequence). V was clipped by 5 bases and J by 0 bases, with 11 bases between them.

J is TRBJ2-2 and V is TRBV7-9; 8 bases map to TRBD1. This CDR3 comprises 16 residues. J lost 3 bases, V lost 6 bases, and 9 bases had no gene match. Germline V lookup: CDR1 SEHNR, CDR2 FQNEAQ (reference sequence). The CDR3 sequence is CASRAPGGWDTGELFF. CDR3 coding DNA: TGTGCCAGCAGGGCTCCAGGGGGCTGGGACACCGGGGAGCTGTTTTTT.

The rearrangement joins TRBV11-2 to TRBJ2-7, with TRBD1 as a possible D gene (5 bases). V was cut by 0 bases and J by 3 bases, with 6 bases left in between. The CDR3 extends over 13 amino acids. Germline-derived CDR1 and CDR2 are SGHAT and FQNNGV. The CDR3 region has the DNA TGTGCCAGCAGCTTAGATCAGGGCTACGAGCAGTACTTC. Amino acids: CASSLDQGYEQYF.

In its sample, this clone was seen a few times. This chain uses TRBV2 with TRBJ1-3, with D tentatively TRBD1 (5 bases). Germline lookup yields CDR1 SNHLY and CDR2 FYNNEI. The V end lost 8 bases, the J end lost 0 bases, and 17 bases lay between the germline ends. The CDR3 is 16 residues long. This CDR3 reads CASQRVGRASGNTIYF. CDR3 in DNA: TGTGCCAGCCAAAGGGTGGGCAGGGCCTCTGGAAACACCATATATTTT.

The chain has TRBV7-8 and TRBJ1-1; D not resolved. CDR3 length: 14 amino acids. Per germline, CDR1 SGHVS and CDR2 FQNEAQ. V was trimmed by 1 base and J by 2 bases, leaving 8 bases between them. The CDR3 protein is CASSLGGDNTEAFF. The CDR3 bases are TGTGCCAGCAGCTTAGGCGGGGATAACACTGAAGCTTTCTTT.

This clone was seen a single time. The V gene is TRBV7-2, the J gene TRBJ2-5, with TRBD2 identical over 12 bases. J gave up 5 bases and V 5 bases, and 9 bases lay outside the gene matches. Germline V gene sequence: CDR1 SGHTA, CDR2 FQGNSA. The CDR3 is 16 residues long. The CDR3 nucleotides are TGTGCCAGCAGCCTGCCTAGCGGGGGGGCCAGGGAGACCCAGTACTTC. Its translation is CASSLPSGGARETQYF.

For the CDR3, the DNA is TGTGCCAGCAGTATACAGGGGAGAGCTAATGAAAAACTGTTTTTT. This codes for CASSIQGRANEKLFF. The chain employs TRBV28 and TRBJ1-4; 7 bases fit TRBD1. From germline, CDR1 is MDHEN and CDR2 SYDVKM. The CDR3 totals 15 residues. The V gene end was trimmed by 5 bases and the J gene end by 3 bases; junction bases not matched to a gene: 6.

This chain links TRBV2 with TRBJ1-2; 7 bases align to TRBD1. Trimming at V came to 5 bases and at J to 3 bases, leaving 3 bases not matched to a gene. Germline CDR1 SNHLY, CDR2 FYNNEI. This CDR3 contains 13 residues. The DNA for the CDR3 is TGTGCCAGCAGTCGACAGGGAGACTATGGCTACACCTTC. Translated, it gives CASSRQGDYGYTF.

The CDR3 DNA is TGTGCCAGCAGTGAATATAGGGAGGGAAGGCAGTTCTTC. Encoded protein: CASSEYREGRQFF. The chain joins TRBV25-1 to TRBJ2-1; 7 bases map to TRBD2. V trimming: 0 bases; J trimming: 12 bases; junction bases outside the gene matches: 5. The V gene's germline CDR1 is MGHDK and CDR2 SYGVNS. The CDR3 loop spans 13 amino acids.

The J gene is TRBJ1-5, the V gene TRBV29-1; 11 nucleotides align to TRBD1. The V and J ends lost 7 bases and 5 bases, in that order; junction bases with no gene match: 1. Germline values: CDR1 SQVTM, CDR2 ANQGSEA. CDR3 size: 12 residues. The DNA of the CDR3 is TGCAGCGCGGGACAGGGGGATCAGCCCCAGCATTTT. Protein product: CSAGQGDQPQHF.

This clone was found once. V gene TRBV2 combines with J gene TRBJ2-2, with unresolved D. Trimming removed 6 bases at V and 4 bases at J, with 9 bases between. Germline assignment: CDR1 SNHLY and CDR2 FYNNEI. The CDR3 length is 13 residues. CDR3 region: CASRRAVTGELFF. For the CDR3, the DNA is TGTGCCAGCAGGAGAGCTGTCACCGGGGAGCTGTTTTTT.

This sequence joins TRBV29-1 and TRBJ1-1, with 7 positions matching TRBD1. Germline V gene data show CDR1 as SQVTM and CDR2 as ANQGSEA. The CDR3 runs to 12 residues. V shed 5 bases, J shed 5 bases, and the junction held 5 bases outside the gene matches. CDR3 in amino acids: CSVLGGGTEAFF. CDR3 DNA: TGCAGCGTTCTAGGGGGCGGAACTGAAGCTTTCTTT.

The chain is built from TRBV11-1 and TRBJ2-7, with a possible D match to TRBD1 (6 bases). Germline-derived CDR1 and CDR2 are SGHAT and FQDESV (reference sequence). This CDR3 is 13 amino acids long. Trimming cost V 6 bases and J 2 bases, with 11 bases left between them. The CDR3 loop is CASSRQAPYEQYF. In DNA form, the CDR3 reads TGTGCCAGCAGTCGACAGGCACCCTACGAGCAGTACTTC.

This clone was detected a few times. J is TRBJ2-7 and V is TRBV2, with TRBD1 matching over 7 bases. Germline V gives CDR1 SNHLY, CDR2 FYNNEI. The V and J ends lost 5 bases and 5 bases, in that order; junction bases with no gene match: 12. This CDR3 is built from 15 residues. The CDR3 region has the DNA TGTGCCAGCAGTCCCCGGGCCCAGGGGGTCCACGAGCAGTACTTC. It translates to CASSPRAQGVHEQYF.

The chain links TRBV4-2 to TRBJ2-1, with 7 bases fitting TRBD2. Looked up from germline, CDR1 is LGHNA and CDR2 is YNFKEQ. The V and J ends lost 1 base and 0 bases, in that order; junction bases with no gene match: 6. The CDR3 totals 17 residues. The DNA for the CDR3 is TGTGCCAGCAGCCAAGGGTCAGCGGGGAGCTCCTACAATGAGCAGTTCTTC. It specifies CASSQGSAGSSYNEQFF.

The rearrangement links TRBV27 to TRBJ1-5; D is possibly TRBD1 (6 bases). Germline V gene data show CDR1 as MNHEY and CDR2 as SMNVEV (reference sequence). Trimming removed 3 bases at V and 4 bases at J, with 7 bases between. This CDR3 spans 13 amino acids. The CDR3 sequence is CASSFDRNQPQHF. The CDR3 DNA sequence: TGTGCCAGCAGTTTTGACAGGAATCAGCCCCAGCATTTT.

The chain employs TRBV11-2 and TRBJ2-5; D is unclear. Trimming took off 1 base at V and 2 bases at J, with 8 bases between the two ends. The CDR3 covers 14 residues. Germline CDR1 SGHAT, CDR2 FQNNGV. The CDR3 loop is CASSLGIGQETQYF. The CDR3 DNA reads TGTGCCAGCAGCTTAGGAATCGGTCAAGAGACCCAGTACTTC.

This chain links TRBV6-1 with TRBJ2-1; D may be TRBD1 (6 bases). Trimming shortened V by 1 base and J by 2 bases, and 9 bases separated the two germline ends. In germline, CDR1 is MNHNS, CDR2 SASEGT. CDR3 size: 15 residues. CDR3 in amino acids: CASSEGWGPYNEQFF. The CDR3 DNA is TGTGCCAGCAGTGAAGGATGGGGGCCCTACAATGAGCAGTTCTTC.

The CDR3 DNA reads as TGTGCCAGTAGTGGGACAGGGGCCGATCGGTACAATGAGCAGTTCTTC. Encoded protein: CASSGTGADRYNEQFF. The V call is TRBV19, the J call TRBJ2-1; 10 bases line up with TRBD1. The V gene end was trimmed by 5 bases and the J gene end by 4 bases; junction bases not matched to a gene: 8. The CDR3 runs 16 residues. The germline gives CDR1 LNHDA, CDR2 SQIVND (reference sequence).

The gene calls are TRBV6-1 and TRBJ2-5; D call uncertain. The CDR3 has 13 residues. CDR1 MNHNS and CDR2 SASEGT come from the germline V gene. V gave up 3 bases and J gave up 4 bases, with 9 bases separating them. The CDR3 DNA sequence: TGTGCCAGCAGTGACCAGGCAGGAGAGACCCAGTACTTC. This codes for CASSDQAGETQYF.

The V gene is TRBV18, the J gene TRBJ2-3, with TRBD1 matching 8 bases. The V gene's germline CDR1 is KGHSH and CDR2 LQKENI. Trimming took 3 bases from V and 6 from J; bases not matched to a gene: 2. The CDR3 covers 13 residues. In DNA, the CDR3 is TGTGCCAGCTCACCGGACAGGGCTGATACGCAGTATTTT. Protein product: CASSPDRADTQYF.